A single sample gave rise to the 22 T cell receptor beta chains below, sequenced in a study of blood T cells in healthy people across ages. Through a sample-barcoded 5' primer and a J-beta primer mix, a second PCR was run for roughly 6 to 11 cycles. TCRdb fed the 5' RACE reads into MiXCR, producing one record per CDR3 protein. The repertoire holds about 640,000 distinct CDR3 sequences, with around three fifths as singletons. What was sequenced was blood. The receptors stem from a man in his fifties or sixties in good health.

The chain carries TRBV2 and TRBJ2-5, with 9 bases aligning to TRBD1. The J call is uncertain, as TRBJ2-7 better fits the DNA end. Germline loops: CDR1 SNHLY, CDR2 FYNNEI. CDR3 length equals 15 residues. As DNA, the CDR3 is TGTGCCAGCAGTGATTTGGGACAGGGTCCCTACGAGCAGTACTTC. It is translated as CASSDLGQGPYEQYF.

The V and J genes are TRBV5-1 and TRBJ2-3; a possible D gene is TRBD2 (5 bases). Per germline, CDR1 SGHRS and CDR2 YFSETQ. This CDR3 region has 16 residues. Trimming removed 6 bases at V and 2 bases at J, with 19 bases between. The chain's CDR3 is CASKGGSPLATDTQYF. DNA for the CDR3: TGCGCCAGCAAAGGCGGCAGCCCCCTAGCCACAGATACGCAGTATTTT.

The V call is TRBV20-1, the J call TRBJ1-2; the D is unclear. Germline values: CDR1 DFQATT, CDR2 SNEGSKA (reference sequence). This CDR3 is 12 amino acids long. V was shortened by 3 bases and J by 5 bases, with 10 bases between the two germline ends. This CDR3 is CSARIGLYGYTF. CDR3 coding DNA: TGCAGTGCTAGGATAGGACTATATGGCTACACCTTC.

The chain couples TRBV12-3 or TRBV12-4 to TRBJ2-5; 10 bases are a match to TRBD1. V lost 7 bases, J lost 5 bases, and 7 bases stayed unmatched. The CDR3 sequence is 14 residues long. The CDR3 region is CASTLTGGGETQYF. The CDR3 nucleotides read TGTGCCAGCACCTTGACAGGGGGCGGGGAGACCCAGTACTTC.

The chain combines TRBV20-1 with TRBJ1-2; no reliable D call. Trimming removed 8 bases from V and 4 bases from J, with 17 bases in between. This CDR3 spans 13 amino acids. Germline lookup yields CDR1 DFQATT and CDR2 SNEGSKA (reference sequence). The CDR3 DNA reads TGCAGTACTAAGCGTATCTCTGGCTATGGCTACACCTTC. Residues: CSTKRISGYGYTF.

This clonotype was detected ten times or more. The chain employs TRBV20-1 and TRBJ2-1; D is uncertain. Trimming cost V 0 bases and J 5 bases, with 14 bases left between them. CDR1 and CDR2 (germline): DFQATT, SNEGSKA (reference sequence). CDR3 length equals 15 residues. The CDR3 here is CSARDRFAFDNEQFF. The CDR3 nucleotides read TGCAGTGCTAGAGATAGGTTTGCCTTCGACAATGAGCAGTTCTTC.

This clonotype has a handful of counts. The CDR3 DNA reads as TGTGCCAGCAGCAATAGAACCGGGGTTGGAGCCAAAAACATTCAGTACTTC. Translation: CASSNRTGVGAKNIQYF. The J gene is TRBJ2-4, the V gene TRBV21-1; the table gives TRBD1 as D, unverified against the DNA. TRBV21-1 is a pseudogene. The CDR3 length is 17 residues.

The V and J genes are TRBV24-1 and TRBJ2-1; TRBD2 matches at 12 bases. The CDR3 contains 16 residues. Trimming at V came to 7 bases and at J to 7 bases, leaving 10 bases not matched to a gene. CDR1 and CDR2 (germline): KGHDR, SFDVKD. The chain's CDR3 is CATSHPSGGASNEQFF. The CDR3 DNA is TGTGCCACCAGCCACCCTAGCGGGGGGGCGAGTAATGAGCAGTTCTTC.

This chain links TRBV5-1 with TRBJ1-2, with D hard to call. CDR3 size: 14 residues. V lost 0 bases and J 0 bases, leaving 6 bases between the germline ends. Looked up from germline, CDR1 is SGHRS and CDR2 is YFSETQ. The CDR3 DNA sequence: TGCGCCAGCAGCTTGGTGACCTCTAACTATGGCTACACCTTC. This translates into CASSLVTSNYGYTF. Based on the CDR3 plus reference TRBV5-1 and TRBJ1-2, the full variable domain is KAGVTQTPRYLIKTRGQQVTLSCSPISGHRSVSWYQQTPGQGLQFLFEYFSETQRNKGNFPGRFSGRQFSNSRSEMNVSTLELGDSALYLCASSLVTSNYGYTFGSGTRLTVV.

The CDR3 DNA follows: TGTGCCAGTAGTAGGCCGCGAACTAATGAAAAACTGTTTTTT. Protein sequence: CASSRPRTNEKLFF. This chain uses TRBV19 with TRBJ1-4; D unresolved. The CDR3 extends over 14 amino acids. Germline V gives CDR1 LNHDA, CDR2 SQIVND (reference sequence). V lost 4 bases and J lost 1, with 7 bases in between.

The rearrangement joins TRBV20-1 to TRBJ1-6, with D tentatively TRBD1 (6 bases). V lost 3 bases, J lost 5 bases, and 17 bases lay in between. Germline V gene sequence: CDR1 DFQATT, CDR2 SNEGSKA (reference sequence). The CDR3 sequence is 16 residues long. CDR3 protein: CSARKTGLGDNSPLHF. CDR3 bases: TGCAGTGCTAGGAAGACAGGTCTAGGGGATAATTCACCCCTCCACTTT.

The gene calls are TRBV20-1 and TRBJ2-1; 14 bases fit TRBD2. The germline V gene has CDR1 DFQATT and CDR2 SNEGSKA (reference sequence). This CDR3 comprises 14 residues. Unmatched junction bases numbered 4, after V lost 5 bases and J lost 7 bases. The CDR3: CSAGLAGGWNEQFF. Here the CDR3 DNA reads TGCAGTGCTGGACTAGCGGGGGGTTGGAATGAGCAGTTCTTC.

The CDR3 here is CASSPLRTSGGRRTDTQYF. The CDR3 DNA sequence: TGTGCCAGCAGTCCCCTCCGGACTAGCGGGGGGAGACGCACAGATACGCAGTATTTT. The rearrangement uses TRBV6-1 and TRBJ2-3; 14 bases map to TRBD2. The CDR3 runs to 19 residues. Germline V gene data show CDR1 as MNHNS and CDR2 as SASEGT. The junction had 11 bases not matched to a gene; V was cut back by 5 bases and J by 1 base.

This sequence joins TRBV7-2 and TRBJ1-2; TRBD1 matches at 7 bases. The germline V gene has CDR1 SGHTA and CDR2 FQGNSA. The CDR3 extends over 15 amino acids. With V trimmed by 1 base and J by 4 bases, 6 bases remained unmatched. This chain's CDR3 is CASSLVTGEAYGYTF. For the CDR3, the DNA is TGTGCCAGCAGCTTAGTCACAGGGGAGGCCTATGGCTACACCTTC.

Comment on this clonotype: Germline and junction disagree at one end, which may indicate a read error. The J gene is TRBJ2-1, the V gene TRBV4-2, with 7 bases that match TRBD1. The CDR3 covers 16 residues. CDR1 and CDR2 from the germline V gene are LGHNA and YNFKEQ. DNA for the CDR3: TGTGCCCGCAGCCAAAATGGCAAGGGGGCTTTTGGTGAGCAGTTCTTC. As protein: CARSQNGKGAFGEQFF.

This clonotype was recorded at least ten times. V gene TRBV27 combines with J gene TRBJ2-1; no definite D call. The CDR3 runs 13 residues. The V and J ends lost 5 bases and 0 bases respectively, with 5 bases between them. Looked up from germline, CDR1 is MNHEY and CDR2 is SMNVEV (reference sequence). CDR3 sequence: CASSANSYNEQFF. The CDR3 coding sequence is TGTGCCAGCAGTGCCAACTCCTACAATGAGCAGTTCTTC.

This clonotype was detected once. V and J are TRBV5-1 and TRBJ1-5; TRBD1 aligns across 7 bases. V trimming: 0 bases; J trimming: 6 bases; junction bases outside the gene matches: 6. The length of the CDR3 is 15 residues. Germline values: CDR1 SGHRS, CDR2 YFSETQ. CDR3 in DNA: TGCGCCAGCAGCTTGGGGACAGGAGAAGGTCAGCCCCAGCATTTT. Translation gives CASSLGTGEGQPQHF.

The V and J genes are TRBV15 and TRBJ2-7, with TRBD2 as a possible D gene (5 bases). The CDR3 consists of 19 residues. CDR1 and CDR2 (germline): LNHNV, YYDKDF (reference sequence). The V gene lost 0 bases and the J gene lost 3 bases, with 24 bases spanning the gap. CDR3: CATSRDRQLAGRRGYEQYF. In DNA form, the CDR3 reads TGTGCCACCAGCAGAGATAGGCAACTCGCGGGTCGGCGCGGCTACGAGCAGTACTTC.

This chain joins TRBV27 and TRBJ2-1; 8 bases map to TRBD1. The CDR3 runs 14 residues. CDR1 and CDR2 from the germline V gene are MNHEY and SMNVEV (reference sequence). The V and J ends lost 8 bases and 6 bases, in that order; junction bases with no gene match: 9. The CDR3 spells CASRRVRGPNEQFF. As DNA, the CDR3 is TGTGCCAGCCGCCGCGTCAGGGGGCCCAATGAGCAGTTCTTC.

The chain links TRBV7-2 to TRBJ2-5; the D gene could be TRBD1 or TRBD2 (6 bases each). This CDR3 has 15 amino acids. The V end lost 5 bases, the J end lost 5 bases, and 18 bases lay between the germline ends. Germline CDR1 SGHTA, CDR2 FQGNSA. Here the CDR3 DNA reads TGTGCCAGCAGCCGACTAGTAGGGGGATGGGAGACCCAGTACTTC. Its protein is CASSRLVGGWETQYF.

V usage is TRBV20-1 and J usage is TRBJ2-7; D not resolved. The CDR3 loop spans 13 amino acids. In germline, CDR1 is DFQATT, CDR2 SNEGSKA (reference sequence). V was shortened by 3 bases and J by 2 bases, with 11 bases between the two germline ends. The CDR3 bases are TGCAGTGCTAGTCGGACGGCCGCCTACGAGCAGTACTTC. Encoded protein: CSASRTAAYEQYF.

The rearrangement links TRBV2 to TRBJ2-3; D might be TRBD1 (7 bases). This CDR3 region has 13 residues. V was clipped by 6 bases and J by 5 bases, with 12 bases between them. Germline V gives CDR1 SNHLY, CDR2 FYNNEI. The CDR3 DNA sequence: TGTGCCAGCAGACGACAGGGAGGAGATACGCAGTATTTT. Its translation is CASRRQGGDTQYF.